This T cell receptor beta chain is drawn from a study of blood T cells in healthy people across ages. Broader study findings: Lack of knowledge of donor CMV status possibly confounded expanded clonotype changes.

Turning to this clonotype: The antigen is not known.

The V and J ends lost 7 bases and 6 bases respectively, with 16 bases between them. The CDR3 spans 13 residues. Germline lookup yields CDR1 MNHEY and CDR2 SVGEGT. Sample-barcoded 5' priming and a J-beta primer mix drove a second PCR of roughly 7 to 11 cycles. TCRdb ran MiXCR on the 5' RACE reads and lists one entry per CDR3 protein. The sample has over 600,000 distinct CDR3 sequences, under 25% seen once; the top ten hold more than 3%. The material sequenced was blood. V usage is TRBV6-2 or TRBV6-3 and J usage is TRBJ2-7; D might be TRBD2 (6 bases). This sequence was found in a man aged 70-80 years in good health. The CDR3 nucleotides read TGTGCCAGCAAGGAGGGTTCCAAAACCGAGCAGTACTTC. Protein product: CASKEGSKTEQYF.